A selection of T cell receptor beta chains follows, all from one sample in a study of T-cell memory formation after mild COVID-19. TCRdb called the 5' RACE reads again in MiXCR, with one record for every CDR3 protein. Among about 250,000 distinct CDR3 sequences listed, over 15% were seen once. The sample consisted of PBMCs or a T cell subset sorted from them (not recorded which). The source of these receptors is an adult woman who had mild COVID-19 (a few samples of this study predate the infection). Cell type and time point are not known. Both conserved end residues are part of each CDR3. The D gene is left open where the match is weak.

v_call	d_call	j_call	cdr3_aa
TRBV20-1	.	TRBJ1-1	CSAGQIMTEAFF
TRBV12-3/TRBV12-4	.	TRBJ1-2	CASSPQGGTYGYTF
TRBV24-1	.	TRBJ2-5	CATSDRGAAQETQYF
TRBV7-6	TRBD2	TRBJ2-2	CASSLLAGGQPPNTGELFF
TRBV7-2	.	TRBJ2-7	CASSMEGRTSYEQYF
TRBV5-6	.	TRBJ1-1	CASTLGVRLNTEAFF
TRBV7-6	.	TRBJ2-5	CASSEARQGGTQYF
TRBV12-3/TRBV12-4	.	TRBJ2-2	CASRELAGKAGELFF
TRBV7-2	.	TRBJ2-3	CASSLVGSTAGTQYF
TRBV5-4	TRBD1	TRBJ1-6	CASSLGTGWASPLHF
TRBV7-6	TRBD1	TRBJ2-7	CASSLVPGQGANEQYF
TRBV3-1	.	TRBJ1-1	CASSQAGSGTEAFF
TRBV7-2	.	TRBJ2-5	CASSLTPPETQYF
TRBV20-1	TRBD2	TRBJ2-5	CSSEGRELAETQYF
TRBV11-2	TRBD1	TRBJ2-1	CASSSRTGSLLPNEQFF
TRBV4-1	TRBD1	TRBJ1-2	CASSPTTTGVGYTF
TRBV7-9	TRBD2	TRBJ2-1	CASSLAGVSSHEQFF
TRBV6-1	TRBD2	TRBJ2-2	CASSATGLRTGELFF
TRBV7-9	.	TRBJ1-1	CASVRGRRNTEAFF
TRBV7-9	.	TRBJ1-2	CASSSRYYGYTF
TRBV5-1	TRBD1	TRBJ1-6	CASSPGQVDYNSPLHF
TRBV20-1	.	TRBJ2-4	CSARKRVAKNIQYF
TRBV7-2	TRBD1	TRBJ2-1	CASSFVRTGGDYNEQFF
TRBV11-3	TRBD1	TRBJ1-2	CASGTGLDGYTF
TRBV18	.	TRBJ2-2	CASSPRRGGTGELFF
TRBV15	TRBD2	TRBJ2-3	CATSSPGTTPQYF